The clone carrying this T cell receptor (beta chain) was seen repeatedly, ten times or more. The sample comes from a study of regulatory T cells in long-lasting Graves disease. To make TCR beta libraries, researchers used iRepertoire HTBI primers and Arm-PCR of CDR3 regions. TCRdb re-derived calls from the multiplex PCR reads in MiXCR, one entry per CDR3 protein. The sample lists roughly 450,000 distinct CDR3 sequences; roughly 23% were seen once. Described time point: persistent/refractory GD, antithyroid drugs over 5 years with positive TRAb. Isolated PBMC RNA provided the starting material for the TCR library. The sequences come from peripheral blood mononuclear cells (PBMCs), collected when the disease was refractory, from a patient treated with antithyroid drugs. The source is a female donor with Graves disease.

The CDR3 DNA follows: TGTGCCAGCAGTTTAAGACCCTGGCGGGGAGGCCAGCCCCAGCATTTT. As protein: CASSLRPWRGGQPQHF. The chain has TRBV12-3 or TRBV12-4 and TRBJ1-5; D is undetermined. V was cut by 2 bases and J by 7 bases, with 18 bases left in between. CDR3 length equals 16 residues.